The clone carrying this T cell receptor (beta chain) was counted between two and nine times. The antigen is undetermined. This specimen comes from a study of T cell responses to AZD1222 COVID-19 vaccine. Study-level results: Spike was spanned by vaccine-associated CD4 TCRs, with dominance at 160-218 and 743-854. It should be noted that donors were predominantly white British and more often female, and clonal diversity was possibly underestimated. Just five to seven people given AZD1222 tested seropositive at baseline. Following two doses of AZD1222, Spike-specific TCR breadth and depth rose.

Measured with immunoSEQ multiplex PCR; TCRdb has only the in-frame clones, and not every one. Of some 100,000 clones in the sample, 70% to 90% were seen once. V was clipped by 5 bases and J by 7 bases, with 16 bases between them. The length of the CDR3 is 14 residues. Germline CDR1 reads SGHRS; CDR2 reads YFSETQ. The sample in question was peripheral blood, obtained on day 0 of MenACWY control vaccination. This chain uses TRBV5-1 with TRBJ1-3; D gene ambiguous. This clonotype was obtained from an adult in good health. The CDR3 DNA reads TGCGCCAGCAGTCGGGCAGCGACTAGTAACACCATATATTTT. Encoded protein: CASSRAATSNTIYF.